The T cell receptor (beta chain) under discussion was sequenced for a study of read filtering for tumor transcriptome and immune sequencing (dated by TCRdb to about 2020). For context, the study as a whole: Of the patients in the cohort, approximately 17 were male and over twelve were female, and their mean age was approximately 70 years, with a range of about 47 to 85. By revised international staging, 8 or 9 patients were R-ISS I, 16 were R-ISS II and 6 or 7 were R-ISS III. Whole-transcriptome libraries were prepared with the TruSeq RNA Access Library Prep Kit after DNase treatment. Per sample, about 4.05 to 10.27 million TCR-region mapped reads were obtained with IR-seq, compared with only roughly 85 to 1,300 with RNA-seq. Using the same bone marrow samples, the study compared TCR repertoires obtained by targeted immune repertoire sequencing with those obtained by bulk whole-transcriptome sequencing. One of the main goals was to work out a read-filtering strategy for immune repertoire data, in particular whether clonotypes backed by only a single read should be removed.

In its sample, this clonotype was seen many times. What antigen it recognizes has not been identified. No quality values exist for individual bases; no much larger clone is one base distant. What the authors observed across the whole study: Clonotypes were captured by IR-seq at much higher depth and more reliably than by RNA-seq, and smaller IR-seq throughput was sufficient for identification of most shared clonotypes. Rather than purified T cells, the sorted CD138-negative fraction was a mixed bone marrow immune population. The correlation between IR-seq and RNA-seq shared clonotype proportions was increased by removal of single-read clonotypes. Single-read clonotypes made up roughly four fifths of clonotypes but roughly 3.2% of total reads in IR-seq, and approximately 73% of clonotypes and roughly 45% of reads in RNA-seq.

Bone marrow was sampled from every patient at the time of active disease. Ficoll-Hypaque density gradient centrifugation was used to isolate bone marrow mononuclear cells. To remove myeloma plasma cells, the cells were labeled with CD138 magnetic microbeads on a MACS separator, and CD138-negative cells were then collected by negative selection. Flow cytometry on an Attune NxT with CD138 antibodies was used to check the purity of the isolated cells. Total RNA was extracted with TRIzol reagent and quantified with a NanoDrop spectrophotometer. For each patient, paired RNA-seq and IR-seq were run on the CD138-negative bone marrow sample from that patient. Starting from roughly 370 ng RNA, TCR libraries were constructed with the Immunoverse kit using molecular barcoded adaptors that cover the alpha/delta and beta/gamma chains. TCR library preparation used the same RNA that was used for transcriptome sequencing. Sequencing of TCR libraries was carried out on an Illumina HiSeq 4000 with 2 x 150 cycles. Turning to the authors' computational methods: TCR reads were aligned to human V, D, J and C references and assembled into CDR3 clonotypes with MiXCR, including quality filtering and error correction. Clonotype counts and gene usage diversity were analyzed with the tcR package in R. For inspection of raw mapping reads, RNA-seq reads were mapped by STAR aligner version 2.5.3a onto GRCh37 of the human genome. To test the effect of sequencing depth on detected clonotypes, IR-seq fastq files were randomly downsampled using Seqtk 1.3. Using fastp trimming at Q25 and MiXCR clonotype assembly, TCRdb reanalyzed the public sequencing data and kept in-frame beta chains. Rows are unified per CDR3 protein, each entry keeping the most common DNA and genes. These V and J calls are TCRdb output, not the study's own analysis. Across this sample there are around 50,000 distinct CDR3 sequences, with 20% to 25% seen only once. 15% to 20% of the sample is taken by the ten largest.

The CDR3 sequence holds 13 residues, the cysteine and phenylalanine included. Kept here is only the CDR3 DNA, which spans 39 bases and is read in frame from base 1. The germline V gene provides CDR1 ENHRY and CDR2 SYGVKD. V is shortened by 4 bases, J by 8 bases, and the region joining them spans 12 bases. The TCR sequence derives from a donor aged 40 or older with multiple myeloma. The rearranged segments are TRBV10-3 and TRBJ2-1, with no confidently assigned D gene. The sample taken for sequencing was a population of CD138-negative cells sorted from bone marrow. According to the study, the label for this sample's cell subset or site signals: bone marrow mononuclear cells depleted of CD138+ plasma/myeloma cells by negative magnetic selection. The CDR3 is CAISGDNWDEQFF. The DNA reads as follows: TGTGCCATCAGTGGAGACAACTGGGATGAGCAGTTCTTC.